The TCR beta chain described here comes from a study of blood T cell repertoires in COVID-19. About the research overall: Both acute and convalescent COVID-19 samples were obtained from the United States, Italy and Spain. From T cells, B-cell-depleted T cells, or PBMCs came the material, which was cDNA or gDNA.

In its sample, this clone was seen a few times. Original data processing: Nucleated cell counts were estimated from reference gene primer amplification. Produced via immunoSEQ multiplex PCR; TCRdb's table is partial and in-frame only. That table furnishes V, J and clone size, whereas the DNA furnished D and trimming. Here the sample spans about 6,400 clones, around 80% being singletons. With V trimmed by 6 bases and J by 3 bases, 7 bases remained unmatched. CDR1 is MDHEN and CDR2 is SYDVKM in the germline V gene. CDR3 size: 14 residues. Sequences were obtained from peripheral blood. V gene TRBV28 combines with J gene TRBJ2-7; 8 bases map to TRBD1. The source is a human donor with active COVID-19. The donor label of this sample is uncertain. The CDR3 DNA follows: TGTGCCAGCAGCAGGACAGGGACCCACTACGAGCAGTACTTC. Translated: CASSRTGTHYEQYF.